Sequencing of this TCR beta chain was carried out in a study of T cell repertoires in cytomegalovirus infection. Study-wide background: Indications of both CMV infection and matching HLA type were provided by public TCR beta signatures.

Per the germline V gene, CDR1 is MNHEY and CDR2 is SVGEGT. The CDR3 is made up of 16 amino acids. Trimming removed 0 bases from V and 5 bases from J; junction bases left unmatched: 5. In regard to this clonotype: The antigen is undetermined.

Study-wide results and limits: Ex vivo, HLA-C-restricted CMV-specific TCR beta clonotypes prevailed over the rest of the response.

TCRdb re-called the reads through MiXCR, storing one row per CDR3 protein. The repertoire has around 530,000 distinct CDR3 sequences, around 27% of them found once; the top ten carry around 14%. The clonotype was recovered from a human donor in good health (CMV status not recorded). Some clones in this sample may be carry-over from other donors' samples. Sequenced sample: PBMCs. This chain joins TRBV6-2 or TRBV6-3 and TRBJ2-1; the match to TRBD2 covers 9 bases. The CDR3 DNA follows: TGTGCCAGCAGTTACTCGGCGGGAGGGCCAAACAATGAGCAGTTCTTC. Its protein is CASSYSAGGPNNEQFF.